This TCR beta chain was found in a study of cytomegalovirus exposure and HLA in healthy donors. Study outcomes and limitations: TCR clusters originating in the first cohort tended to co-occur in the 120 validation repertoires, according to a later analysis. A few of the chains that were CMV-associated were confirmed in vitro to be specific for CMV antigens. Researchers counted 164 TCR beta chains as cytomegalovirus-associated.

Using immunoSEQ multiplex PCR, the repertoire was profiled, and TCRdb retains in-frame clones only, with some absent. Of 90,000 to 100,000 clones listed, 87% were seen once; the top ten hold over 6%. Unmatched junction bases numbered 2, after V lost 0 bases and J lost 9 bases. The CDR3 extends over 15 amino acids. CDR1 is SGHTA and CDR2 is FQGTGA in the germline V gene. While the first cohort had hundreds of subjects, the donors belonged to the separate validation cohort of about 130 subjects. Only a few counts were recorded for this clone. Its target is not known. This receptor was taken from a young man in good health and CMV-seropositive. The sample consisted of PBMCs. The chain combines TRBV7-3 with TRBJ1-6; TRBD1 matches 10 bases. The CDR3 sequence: CASSLTTGGRSPLHF. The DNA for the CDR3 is TGTGCCAGCAGCTTAACGACAGGGGGCCGTTCACCCCTCCACTTT.